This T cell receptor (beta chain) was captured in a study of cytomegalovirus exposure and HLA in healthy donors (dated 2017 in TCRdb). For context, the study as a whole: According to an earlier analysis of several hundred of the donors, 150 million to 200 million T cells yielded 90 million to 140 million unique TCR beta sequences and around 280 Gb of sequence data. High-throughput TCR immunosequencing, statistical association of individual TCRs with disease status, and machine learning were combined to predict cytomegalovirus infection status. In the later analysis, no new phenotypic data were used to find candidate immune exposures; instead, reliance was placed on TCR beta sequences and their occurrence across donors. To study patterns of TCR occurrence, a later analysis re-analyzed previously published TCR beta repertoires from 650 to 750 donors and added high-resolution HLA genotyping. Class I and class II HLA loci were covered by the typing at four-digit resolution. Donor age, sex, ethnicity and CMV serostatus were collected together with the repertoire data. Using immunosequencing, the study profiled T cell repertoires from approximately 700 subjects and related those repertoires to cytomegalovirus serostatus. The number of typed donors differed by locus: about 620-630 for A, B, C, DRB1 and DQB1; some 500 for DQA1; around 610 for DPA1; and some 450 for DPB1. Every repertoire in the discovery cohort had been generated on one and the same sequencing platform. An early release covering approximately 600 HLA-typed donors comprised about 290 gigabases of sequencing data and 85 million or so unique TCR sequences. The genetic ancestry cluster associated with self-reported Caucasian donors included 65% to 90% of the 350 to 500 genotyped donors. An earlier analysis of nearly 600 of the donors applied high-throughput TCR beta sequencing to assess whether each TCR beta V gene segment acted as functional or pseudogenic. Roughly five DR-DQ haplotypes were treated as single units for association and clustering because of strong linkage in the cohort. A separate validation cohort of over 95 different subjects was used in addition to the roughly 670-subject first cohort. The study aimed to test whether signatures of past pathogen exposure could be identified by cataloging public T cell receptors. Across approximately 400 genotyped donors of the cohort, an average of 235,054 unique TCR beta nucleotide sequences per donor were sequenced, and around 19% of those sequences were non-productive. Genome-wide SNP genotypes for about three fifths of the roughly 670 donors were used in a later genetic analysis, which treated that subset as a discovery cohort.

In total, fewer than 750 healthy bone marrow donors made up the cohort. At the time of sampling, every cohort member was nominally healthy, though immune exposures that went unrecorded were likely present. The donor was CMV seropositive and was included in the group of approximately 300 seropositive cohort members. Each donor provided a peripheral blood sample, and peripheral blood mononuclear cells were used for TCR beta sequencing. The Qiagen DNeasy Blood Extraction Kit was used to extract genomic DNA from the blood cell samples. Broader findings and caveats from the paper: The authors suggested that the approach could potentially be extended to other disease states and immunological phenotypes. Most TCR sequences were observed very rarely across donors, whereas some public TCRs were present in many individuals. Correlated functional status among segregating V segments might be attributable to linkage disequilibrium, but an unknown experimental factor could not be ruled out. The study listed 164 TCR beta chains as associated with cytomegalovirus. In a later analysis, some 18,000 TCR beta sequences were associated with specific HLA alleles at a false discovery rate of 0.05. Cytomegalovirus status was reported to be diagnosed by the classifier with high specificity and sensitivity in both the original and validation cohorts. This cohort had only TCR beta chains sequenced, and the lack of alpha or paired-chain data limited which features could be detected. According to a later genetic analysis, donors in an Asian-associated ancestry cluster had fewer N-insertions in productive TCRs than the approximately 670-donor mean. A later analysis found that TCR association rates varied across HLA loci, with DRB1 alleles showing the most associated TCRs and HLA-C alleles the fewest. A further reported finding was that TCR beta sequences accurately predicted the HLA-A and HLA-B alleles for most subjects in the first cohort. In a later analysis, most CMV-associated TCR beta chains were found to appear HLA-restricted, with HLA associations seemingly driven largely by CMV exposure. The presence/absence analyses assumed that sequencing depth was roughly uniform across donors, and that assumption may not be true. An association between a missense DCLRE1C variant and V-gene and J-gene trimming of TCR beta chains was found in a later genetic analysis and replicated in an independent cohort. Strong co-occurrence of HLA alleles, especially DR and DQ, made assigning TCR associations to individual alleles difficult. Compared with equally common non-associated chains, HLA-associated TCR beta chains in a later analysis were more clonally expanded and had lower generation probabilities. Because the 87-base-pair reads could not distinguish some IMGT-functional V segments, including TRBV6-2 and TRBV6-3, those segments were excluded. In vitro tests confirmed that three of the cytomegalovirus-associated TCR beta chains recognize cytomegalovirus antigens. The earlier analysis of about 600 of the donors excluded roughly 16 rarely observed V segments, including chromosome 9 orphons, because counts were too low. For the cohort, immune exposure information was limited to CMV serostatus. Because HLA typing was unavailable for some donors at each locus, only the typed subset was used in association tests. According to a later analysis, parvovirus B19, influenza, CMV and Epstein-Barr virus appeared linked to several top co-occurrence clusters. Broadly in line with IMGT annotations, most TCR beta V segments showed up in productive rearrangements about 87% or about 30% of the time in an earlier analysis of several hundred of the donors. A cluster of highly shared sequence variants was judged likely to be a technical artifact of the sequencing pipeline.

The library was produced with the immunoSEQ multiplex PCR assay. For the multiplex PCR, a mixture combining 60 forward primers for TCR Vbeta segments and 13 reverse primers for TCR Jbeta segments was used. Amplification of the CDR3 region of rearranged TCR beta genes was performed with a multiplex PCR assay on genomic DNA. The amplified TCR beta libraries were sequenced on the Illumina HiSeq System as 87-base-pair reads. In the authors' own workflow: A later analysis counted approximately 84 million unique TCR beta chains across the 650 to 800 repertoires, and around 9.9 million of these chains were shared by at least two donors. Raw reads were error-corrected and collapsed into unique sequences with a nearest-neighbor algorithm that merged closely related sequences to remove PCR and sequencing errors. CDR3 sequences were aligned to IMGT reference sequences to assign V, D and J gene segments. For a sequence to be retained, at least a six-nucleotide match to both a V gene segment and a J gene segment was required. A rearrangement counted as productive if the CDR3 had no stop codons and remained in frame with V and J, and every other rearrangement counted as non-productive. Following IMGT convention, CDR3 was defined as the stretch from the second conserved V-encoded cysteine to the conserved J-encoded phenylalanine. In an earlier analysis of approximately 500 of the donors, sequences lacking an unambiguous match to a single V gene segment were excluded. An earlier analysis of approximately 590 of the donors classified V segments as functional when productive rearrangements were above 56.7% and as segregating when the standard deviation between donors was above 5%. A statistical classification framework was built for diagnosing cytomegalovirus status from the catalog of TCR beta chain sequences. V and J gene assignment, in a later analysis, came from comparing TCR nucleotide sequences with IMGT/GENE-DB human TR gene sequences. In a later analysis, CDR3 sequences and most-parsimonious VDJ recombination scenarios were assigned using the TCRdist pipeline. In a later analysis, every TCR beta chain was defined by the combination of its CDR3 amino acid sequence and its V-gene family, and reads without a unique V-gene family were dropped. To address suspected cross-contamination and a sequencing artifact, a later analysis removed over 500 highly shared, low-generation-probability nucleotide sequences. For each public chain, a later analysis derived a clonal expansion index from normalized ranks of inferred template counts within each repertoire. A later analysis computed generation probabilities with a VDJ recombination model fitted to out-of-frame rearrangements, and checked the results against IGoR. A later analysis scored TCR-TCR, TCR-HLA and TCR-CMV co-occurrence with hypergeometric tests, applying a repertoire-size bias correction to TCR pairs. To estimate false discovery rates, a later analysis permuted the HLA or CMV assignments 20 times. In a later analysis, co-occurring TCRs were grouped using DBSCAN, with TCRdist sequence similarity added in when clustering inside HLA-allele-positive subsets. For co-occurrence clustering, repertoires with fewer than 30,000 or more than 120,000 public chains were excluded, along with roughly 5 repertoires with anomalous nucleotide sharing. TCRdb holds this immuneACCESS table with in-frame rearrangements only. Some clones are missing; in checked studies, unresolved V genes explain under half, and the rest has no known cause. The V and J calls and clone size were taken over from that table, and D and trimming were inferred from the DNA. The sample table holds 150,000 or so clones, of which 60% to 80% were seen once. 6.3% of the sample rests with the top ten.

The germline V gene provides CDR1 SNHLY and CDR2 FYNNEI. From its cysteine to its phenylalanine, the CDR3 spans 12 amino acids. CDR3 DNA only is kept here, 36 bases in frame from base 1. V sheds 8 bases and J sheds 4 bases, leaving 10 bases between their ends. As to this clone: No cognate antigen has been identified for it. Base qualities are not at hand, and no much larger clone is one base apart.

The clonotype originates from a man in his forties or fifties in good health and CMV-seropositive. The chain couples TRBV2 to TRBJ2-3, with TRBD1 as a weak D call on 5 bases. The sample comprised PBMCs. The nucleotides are TGTGCCAGCTCGTGGGGCGCAGATACGCAGTATTTT. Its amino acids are CASSWGADTQYF.